This TCR beta chain was captured in a study of blood T cell repertoires in COVID-19. Across the study: Sites across the United States, Italy and Spain contributed samples from acute and convalescent COVID-19. Sources were T cells, B-cell-depleted T cells, or PBMCs; the material itself was cDNA or gDNA.

This clone was seen just once. Original analysis: Amplification from reference gene primers served as the basis for estimated nucleated cell counts. Sequenced by immunoSEQ multiplex PCR; TCRdb stores in-frame clones only, minus some. The V and J calls and clone size come from that table; D and trimming were worked out from the DNA. This table holds about 140,000 clones, around nine tenths found once. CDR3 length: 13 amino acids. Trimming removed 7 bases from V and 0 bases from J; junction bases left unmatched: 3. Germline-derived CDR1 and CDR2 are SQVTM and ANQGSEA. J is TRBJ2-1 and V is TRBV29-1; the match to TRBD1 covers 7 bases. The source of this sequence is a human donor in a cohort sampled during active COVID-19. The sample taken for sequencing was peripheral blood. CDR3 region: CSAGQDSYNEQFF. The CDR3 DNA reads TGCAGCGCTGGACAGGACTCCTACAATGAGCAGTTCTTC.